The 24 T cell receptor beta chains in this list originate from one sample, sequenced in a study of control samples from healthy donors and cancer patients. Data came from immunoSEQ multiplex PCR; TCRdb stores just in-frame clones and leaves some out. Of about 140,000 clones listed, about 90% are singletons. Input material: blood. These receptors originate from a man aged 18 to 35 in good health.

This clone has only one observation. This chain connects TRBV5-6 to TRBJ2-2; D ambiguous. The germline gives CDR1 SGHDT, CDR2 YYEEEE. This CDR3 has 13 residues. Between the trimmed V and J ends, which lost 1 base and 5 bases, there was a span of 6 bases. The CDR3 region is CASSLSRTGELFF. CDR3 coding DNA: TGTGCCAGCAGCTTGTCCCGGACCGGGGAGCTGTTTTTT.

V and J are TRBV9 and TRBJ1-1; D gene uncertain. Between the trimmed V and J ends, which lost 4 bases and 4 bases, there was a span of 14 bases. CDR1 and CDR2 from the germline V gene are SGDLS and YYNGEE. The CDR3 covers 14 residues. CDR3 sequence reads: CASSPSLGRTEAFF. In DNA, the CDR3 is TGTGCCAGCAGCCCCTCACTGGGTCGCACTGAAGCTTTCTTT.

The chain uses TRBV9 and TRBJ2-7; possible D gene TRBD1, 6 bases. The CDR3 length is 13 residues. Germline assignment: CDR1 SGDLS and CDR2 YYNGEE. Trimming left V 0 bases short and J 6 bases short, with 10 bases between. CDR3 loop: CASSVGMGAEQYF. In nucleotides, the CDR3 is TGTGCCAGCAGCGTAGGGATGGGGGCCGAGCAGTACTTC.

The rearrangement links TRBV5-5 to TRBJ2-7, with no clear D. The germline V and J ends were trimmed by 1 base and 2 bases, with 10 bases remaining between them. There are 14 residues in the CDR3. Per germline, CDR1 SGHKS and CDR2 YYEKEE (reference sequence). The DNA for the CDR3 is TGTGCCAGCAGCTTGTGGTCACAAACCTACGAGCAGTACTTC. Translated, it gives CASSLWSQTYEQYF.

This chain connects TRBV5-6 to TRBJ1-2; D is undetermined. The CDR3 spans 13 residues. Germline CDR1 reads SGHDT; CDR2 reads YYEEEE. V dropped 4 bases and J dropped 4 bases, with 11 bases sitting between them. The CDR3 region has the DNA TGTGCCAGCAGCGGACTCCGGGGCTATGGCTACACCTTC. Amino acids: CASSGLRGYGYTF. Combining the CDR3 with reference TRBV5-6 and TRBJ1-2 gives the whole variable domain DAGVTQSPTHLIKTRGQQVTLRCSPKSGHDTVSWYQQALGQGPQFIFQYYEEEERQRGNFPDRFSGHQFPNYSSELNVNALLLGDSALYLCASSGLRGYGYTFGSGTRLTVV.

V gene TRBV7-9 combines with J gene TRBJ1-4, with 8 bases that match TRBD1. CDR3 length equals 16 residues. Per germline, CDR1 SEHNR and CDR2 FQNEAQ (reference sequence). The J segment lost 8 bases and the V segment lost 3 bases, leaving 11 bases of the junction unmatched. The CDR3 is CASSFTGGMDGEKLFF. For the CDR3, the DNA is TGTGCCAGCAGCTTTACAGGGGGTATGGATGGGGAAAAACTGTTTTTT.

This sequence joins TRBV7-2 and TRBJ2-5; perhaps TRBD2 as D (5 bases). The CDR3 length is 15 residues. V dropped 0 bases and J dropped 1 base, with 9 bases sitting between them. The germline V gene encodes CDR1 SGHTA and CDR2 FQGNSA. DNA of the CDR3: TGTGCCAGCAGCTTAGCGTCTAGCATCCAAGAGACCCAGTACTTC. This codes for CASSLASSIQETQYF.

The CDR3 loop reads CASSLGSGAEDTQYF. In DNA form, the CDR3 reads TGCGCCAGCAGCTTGGGTAGCGGGGCCGAAGATACGCAGTATTTT. V is TRBV5-1 and J is TRBJ2-3, with 8 bases aligning to TRBD2. V lost 0 bases to trimming and J lost 5 bases; unmatched junction nucleotides: 5. Germline V gene sequence: CDR1 SGHRS, CDR2 YFSETQ. This CDR3 is 15 amino acids long.

The genes are TRBV27 and TRBJ2-2; 10 bases map to TRBD1. V was clipped by 6 bases and J by 4 bases; unmatched bases: 8. Germline loops: CDR1 MNHEY, CDR2 SMNVEV (reference sequence). This CDR3 is built from 16 residues. The CDR3 DNA reads as TGTGCCAGCAGGCTGACAGGGGGCGGAGTCACCGGGGAGCTGTTTTTT. Protein sequence: CASRLTGGGVTGELFF.

V and J are TRBV11-2 and TRBJ2-7; D not resolved. The germline V gene encodes CDR1 SGHAT and CDR2 FQNNGV. Trimming cost V 2 bases and J 4 bases, with 9 bases left between them. The CDR3 loop spans 13 amino acids. The CDR3 loop is CASSLNGLYEQYF. The CDR3 DNA reads TGTGCCAGCAGCTTAAACGGCCTTTACGAGCAGTACTTC.

This clone appeared a single time. The rearrangement links TRBV4-1 to TRBJ2-7; TRBD1 agrees at 8 bases. Per the germline V gene, CDR1 is MGHRA and CDR2 is YSYEKL. The V segment lost 1 base and the J segment 3 bases; nucleotides outside the gene matches: 11. The CDR3 covers 17 residues. CDR3 sequence: CASSQVWGTGGNYEQYF. The CDR3 bases are TGCGCCAGCAGCCAAGTGTGGGGAACAGGGGGAAACTACGAGCAGTACTTC.

The chain couples TRBV5-1 to TRBJ2-1, with 9 bases aligning to TRBD2. The ends lost 0 bases at V and 8 bases at J; junction bases unmatched: 6. CDR1 is SGHRS, CDR2 YFSETQ, per germline. The CDR3 is 15 amino acids. CDR3 in DNA: TGCGCCAGCAGCTTGGAGCTAGCGGGGTTCGATGAGCAGTTCTTC. Protein product: CASSLELAGFDEQFF.

The chain links TRBV18 to TRBJ1-3; D remains unclear. The germline gives CDR1 KGHSH, CDR2 LQKENI. V shed 0 bases and J shed 0 bases, with 9 bases lying between them. The CDR3 has 16 amino acids. The CDR3 is CASSPPGQLSGNTIYF. The CDR3 DNA is TGTGCCAGCTCACCACCAGGTCAGCTCTCTGGAAACACCATATATTTT.

V is TRBV7-3 and J is TRBJ2-6, with D hard to call. With 7 bases removed from V and 1 base from J, the gap between germline ends came to 17 bases. The CDR3 sequence is 17 residues long. CDR1 is SGHTA, CDR2 FQGTGA, per germline. CDR3 DNA: TGTGCCAGCACTTTGTCCGCCGGGTCATCTGGGGCCAACGTCCTGACTTTC. As protein: CASTLSAGSSGANVLTF.

The chain couples TRBV6-6 to TRBJ1-3, with a weak D call TRBD1 (5 bases). Trimming left V 5 bases short and J 4 bases short, with 9 bases between. This CDR3 spans 13 amino acids. Germline loops: CDR1 MNHNY, CDR2 SVGAGI (reference sequence). CDR3 in DNA: TGTGCCAGCAGTAATAACAGGGGAAACACCATATATTTT. As protein: CASSNNRGNTIYF.

The chain carries TRBV2 and TRBJ1-2, with unresolved D. The ends were cut back, 4 bases at V and 5 bases at J, with 14 bases in the middle. The CDR3 consists of 14 residues. Germline CDR1 is SNHLY and CDR2 is FYNNEI. This CDR3 is CASSVSLGGYGYTF. CDR3 in DNA: TGTGCCAGCAGTGTTTCTCTAGGAGGTTATGGCTACACCTTC.

This rearrangement joins TRBV10-2 to TRBJ1-5; TRBD1 agrees at 7 bases. The CDR3 runs to 15 residues. Germline V gives CDR1 WSHSY, CDR2 SAAADI. After removal of 6 bases from V and 4 bases from J, the junction contained 9 bases not matched to a gene. CDR3 protein: CASRAAGQPNQPQHF. The DNA of the CDR3 is TGCGCCAGCAGGGCCGCGGGACAGCCGAATCAGCCCCAGCATTTT.

The chain is built from TRBV19 and TRBJ1-3; D is uncertain. Trimming pared 2 bases from V and 4 bases from J, leaving 6 bases between. Germline V lookup: CDR1 LNHDA, CDR2 SQIVND (reference sequence). The CDR3 extends over 13 amino acids. CDR3 sequence (DNA): TGTGCCAGTAGTATACAGCGCGGAAACACCATATATTTT. Its protein product is CASSIQRGNTIYF.

The chain uses TRBV9 and TRBJ1-3; D is perhaps TRBD1 (6 bases). Trimming removed 7 bases from V and 4 bases from J, with 12 bases in between. This CDR3 is 13 amino acids long. Germline CDR1 and CDR2: SGDLS and YYNGEE. The CDR3 sequence is CASRGGQGNTIYF. CDR3 DNA: TGTGCCAGCCGGGGGGGGCAGGGAAACACCATATATTTT.

The rearrangement links TRBV6-2 or TRBV6-3 to TRBJ2-3; 11 nucleotides line up with TRBD2. The trim removed 2 bases at V and 5 bases at J, leaving 15 bases unmatched. The germline V gene has CDR1 MNHEY and CDR2 SVGEGT. There are 19 residues in the CDR3. The CDR3 here is CASSYSLVAGGPVEDTQYF. In DNA form, the CDR3 reads TGTGCCAGCAGTTACAGTTTAGTAGCGGGGGGGCCAGTGGAAGATACGCAGTATTTT.

CDR3 bases: TGCGCCAGCAGCCCCTCGACAGGGTCCTCTGGAAACACCATATATTTT. Its protein is CASSPSTGSSGNTIYF. This sequence joins TRBV5-1 and TRBJ1-3, with 7 nucleotides matching TRBD1. Germline loops: CDR1 SGHRS, CDR2 YFSETQ. The V and J ends lost 4 bases and 0 bases, in that order; junction bases with no gene match: 7. The CDR3 sequence is 16 residues long. The full variable domain, its missing parts supplied by reference TRBV5-1 and TRBJ1-3, is KAGVTQTPRYLIKTRGQQVTLSCSPISGHRSVSWYQQTPGQGLQFLFEYFSETQRNKGNFPGRFSGRQFSNSRSEMNVSTLELGDSALYLCASSPSTGSSGNTIYFGEGSWLTVV.

There are a few counts of this clone. The chain employs TRBV30 and TRBJ2-2; D is possibly TRBD1 (6 bases). The germline gives CDR1 GTSNPN, CDR2 SVGIG (reference sequence). The CDR3 consists of 14 residues. Trimming pared 4 bases from V and 5 bases from J, leaving 14 bases between. The CDR3 DNA reads as TGTGCCTGGAATACAGGGTTGGGTACCGGGGAGCTGTTTTTT. Translated, it gives CAWNTGLGTGELFF.

The CDR3 nucleotides read TGTGCCAGCAGCCAAGGCGGGGGTCCTAACACAGATACGCAGTATTTT. As protein: CASSQGGGPNTDTQYF. V gene TRBV3-1 (or the pseudogene TRBV3-2) combines with J gene TRBJ2-3; TRBD2 aligns across 7 bases. The germline V gene encodes CDR1 LGHDT and CDR2 YNNKEL (reference sequence). V shed 1 base, J shed 2 bases, and the junction held 6 bases outside the gene matches. The CDR3 length is 16 residues.

V and J are TRBV12-3 or TRBV12-4 and TRBJ1-1; D is perhaps TRBD1 (5 bases). V gave up 3 bases and J gave up 1 base, with 6 bases separating them. The CDR3 is 13 residues long. As DNA, the CDR3 is TGTGCCAGCAGTTTGACAGCGAACACTGAAGCTTTCTTT. It is translated as CASSLTANTEAFF.